This TCR beta chain was obtained from a study of cytomegalovirus exposure and HLA in healthy donors. Germline V gene sequence: CDR1 LGHNA, CDR2 YNFKEQ. CDR3 size: 15 residues. Trimming removed 4 bases from V and 4 bases from J; junction bases left unmatched: 6. PCR employed 60 Vbeta and 13 Jbeta primers. This table comes from immunoSEQ multiplex PCR, and its TCRdb copy is limited to in-frame clones, with some not included. In the table there are some 150,000 clones, approximately 84% of which are singletons. Material for sequencing was PBMCs. The rearrangement links TRBV4-2 to TRBJ1-4; TRBD1 aligns across 7 bases. The TCR comes from a woman aged 50 to 60 in good health and CMV-seropositive. CDR3 DNA: TGTGCCAGCAGCCGACTAGGACAGGTTAATGAAAAACTGTTTTTT. Translating it yields CASSRLGQVNEKLFF.